The clone carrying this T cell receptor beta chain was detected a few times. Its antigen remains unknown. This specimen belongs to a study of beta chain features in type 1 diabetes. The study's findings and limits: TCRB CDR3s from Type 1 diabetes patients were moderately but significantly shorter in all four CD4+ subsets.

The whole isolated RNA underwent reverse transcription, so sequencing captured expressed TCRB transcripts. Profiling relied on immunoSEQ multiplex PCR, and the TCRdb table lists in-frame clones only, not all of them. This table holds approximately 260,000 clones, roughly 22% found once. J lost 2 bases, V lost 1 base, and 0 bases had no gene match. Looked up from germline, CDR1 is LGHNA and CDR2 is YSLEER. The CDR3 is 15 amino acids. The material sequenced was naive CD4+ T cells from blood. This clonotype was obtained from a woman between 40 and 55 years old with type 1 diabetes. The rearrangement uses TRBV4-3 and TRBJ2-1, with TRBD2 identical over 9 bases. For the CDR3, the DNA is TGCGCCAGCAGCCAAGTAGCGGGGGCCTACAATGAGCAGTTCTTC. Protein: CASSQVAGAYNEQFF.